These T cell receptor beta chains were read from a single sample in a study of early T cells in non-severe SARS-CoV-2 infection. Via MiXCR, TCRdb re-called the 5' RACE reads, giving one row per CDR3 protein. The table shows some 38,000 distinct CDR3 sequences, with 3% to 4.5% occurring only once. Input material: whole blood. The receptors come from an adult who was a healthcare worker with PCR-confirmed SARS-CoV-2 infection or an uninfected control (not recorded which). The CDR3 runs from the conserved cysteine through the conserved F or W. A D gene is named only where the DNA matches it firmly. The listing skips clone size in some rows; elsewhere it reads once, few, many or a size class.

len,v_gene,j_gene,abundance,d_gene,CDR3aa,CDR3nt
16,TRBV4-3,TRBJ2-7,NA,NA,CASSQSLGTSRVPQYF,TGCGCCAGCAGCCAAAGCCTCGGGACTTCTAGAGTACCGCAGTACTTC
11,TRBV7-9,TRBJ2-3,NA,NA,CASSRGDTQYF,TGTGCCAGCAGCAGAGGAGATACGCAGTATTTT
13,TRBV7-3,TRBJ2-5,many,NA,CASSTMYQETQYF,TGTGCCAGCAGCACCATGTACCAAGAGACCCAGTACTTC
15,TRBV9,TRBJ2-2,many,NA,CASSAIQGNTGELFF,TGTGCCAGCAGCGCAATCCAGGGGAACACCGGGGAGCTGTTTTTT
15,TRBV23-1,TRBJ2-7,many,NA,CASSQSAAGPYEQYF,TGCGCCAGCAGTCAATCCGCAGCGGGCCCCTACGAGCAGTACTTC
15,TRBV14,TRBJ1-4,many,NA,CASSQGRWNNEKLFF,TGTGCCAGCAGCCAAGGACGGTGGAATAATGAAAAACTGTTTTTT
13,TRBV6-2/TRBV6-3,TRBJ2-5,many,NA,CASSNPGKETQYF,TGTGCCAGCAGTAACCCAGGGAAGGAGACCCAGTACTTC
16,TRBV5-1,TRBJ1-6,many,NA,CASSLVGPTNGSPLHF,TGCGCCAGCAGCTTGGTGGGGCCCACAAACGGGTCACCCCTCCACTTT
14,TRBV10-2,TRBJ2-2,many,TRBD1,CASRTGGNTGELFF,TGCGCCAGCAGGACAGGGGGCAACACCGGGGAGCTGTTTTTT
14,TRBV7-2,TRBJ2-7,few,NA,CASSSTSGPYEQYF,TGTGCCAGCAGCTCAACCTCTGGACCCTACGAGCAGTACTTC
14,TRBV7-2,TRBJ2-3,many,NA,CATGTRTSTDTQYF,TGTGCCACTGGGACTCGGACTAGCACAGATACGCAGTATTTT
16,TRBV4-3,TRBJ1-1,many,TRBD1,CASSQGQGRTNTEAFF,TGCGCCAGCAGCCAAGGACAGGGAAGGACGAACACTGAAGCTTTCTTT
19,TRBV7-8,TRBJ2-1,NA,TRBD2,CASSFISWGGTVSYNEQFF,TGTGCCAGCAGCTTCATAAGCTGGGGAGGGACTGTCTCCTACAATGAGCAGTTCTTC
16,TRBV7-8,TRBJ1-1,many,NA,CASSLMELPVDTEAFF,TGTGCCAGCAGCTTAATGGAATTACCGGTTGACACTGAAGCTTTCTTT
11,TRBV20-1,TRBJ2-3,NA,NA,CSADYADTQYF,TGCAGTGCTGACTACGCAGATACGCAGTATTTT
13,TRBV29-1,TRBJ2-1,many,TRBD2,CSVEGLAGNEQFF,TGCAGCGTTGAAGGACTAGCGGGAAATGAGCAGTTCTTC
17,TRBV28,TRBJ2-1,NA,TRBD2,CASSLGRYAGTSYEQFF,TGTGCCAGCAGTTTAGGAAGATACGCCGGGACTAGCTATGAGCAGTTCTTC
14,TRBV11-2,TRBJ1-1,NA,NA,CASSLVGKYTEAFF,TGTGCCAGCAGCTTAGTAGGGAAGTACACTGAAGCTTTCTTT
15,TRBV11-2,TRBJ2-3,few,NA,CASSLDGQTTDTQYF,TGTGCCAGCAGCTTAGATGGACAGACTACAGATACGCAGTATTTT
15,TRBV5-1,TRBJ2-7,many,NA,CASSQAPGLTYEQYF,TGCGCCAGCAGCCAGGCTCCGGGCCTTACCTACGAGCAGTACTTC
15,TRBV20-1,TRBJ2-1,few,TRBD2,CSARKGLGSYNEQFF,TGCAGTGCTAGAAAGGGACTAGGGTCCTACAATGAGCAGTTCTTC
12,TRBV12-5,TRBJ1-1,many,NA,CASGQGNTEAFF,TGTGCTAGTGGACAGGGGAACACTGAAGCTTTCTTT
16,TRBV19,TRBJ1-3,few,NA,CASSLLDGSSGNTIYF,TGTGCCAGTAGTCTCCTAGACGGAAGCTCTGGAAACACCATATATTTT
13,TRBV20-1,TRBJ2-3,many,NA,CSANPQAGDTQYF,TGCAGTGCAAACCCCCAAGCGGGCGATACGCAGTATTTT